Shown below are 14 T cell receptor beta chains from a single sample sequenced in a study of CD8 T cells in ankylosing spondylitis. TCRdb re-analysed the 5' RACE reads in MiXCR, keeping a single row per CDR3 protein. Of 50,000 to 75,000 distinct CDR3 sequences listed, under 7.5% were seen once; the top ten hold approximately 5%. Sequenced sample: synovial fluid, either unsorted or a sorted T cell fraction (not recorded which). The source is a male donor with ankylosing spondylitis.

This clonotype has only a few counts. The J gene is TRBJ2-6, the V gene TRBV3-1; the D call may be TRBD1 or TRBD2 (6 bases each). This CDR3 comprises 21 residues. Deletions cut 0 bases from V and 0 bases from J, with 21 bases between. Germline V gene lookup returns CDR1 LGHDT and CDR2 YNNKEL (reference sequence). The CDR3 nucleotides read TGTGCCAGCAGCCAAGATCCCCGACGGGGGCTGTTGAGCTCTGGGGCCAACGTCCTGACTTTC. Encoded protein: CASSQDPRRGLLSSGANVLTF.

This clonotype showed up just a few times. CDR3 in amino acids: CASSEAFGASGKNIQYF. Written as DNA, the CDR3 is TGTGCCAGCAGTGAAGCCTTTGGCGCCTCAGGGAAAAACATTCAGTACTTC. The chain links TRBV6-1 to TRBJ2-4; TRBD1 is a possible D gene (5 bases). With 0 bases removed from V and 4 bases from J, the gap between germline ends came to 16 bases. This CDR3 comprises 17 residues. CDR1 and CDR2 from the germline V gene are MNHNS and SASEGT.

This clonotype was detected many times. The chain carries TRBV5-4 and TRBJ2-5, with 10 positions matching TRBD2. V was pared by 2 bases and J by 5 bases, with 6 bases of the junction left unmatched. From germline, CDR1 is SGHNT and CDR2 YYREEE (reference sequence). CDR3 length equals 15 residues. The chain's CDR3 is CASSFSGRLEETQYF. DNA for the CDR3: TGTGCCAGCAGCTTTAGCGGGAGGTTGGAGGAGACCCAGTACTTC.

This clonotype was detected only a few times. The rearrangement links TRBV5-5 to TRBJ2-3, with TRBD2 identical over 11 bases. V lost 1 base, J lost 6 bases, and 7 bases stayed unmatched. The CDR3 length is 16 residues. The germline gives CDR1 SGHKS, CDR2 YYEKEE (reference sequence). In DNA, the CDR3 is TGTGCCAGCAGCTTGAATAGCGGGAGGGCCTCGGATACGCAGTATTTT. This sequence encodes CASSLNSGRASDTQYF.

The rearrangement links TRBV6-5 to TRBJ2-5, with D tentatively TRBD1 (6 bases). V shed 0 bases and J shed 4 bases, with 18 bases lying between them. The CDR3 length is 17 residues. CDR1 and CDR2 (germline): MNHEY, SVGAGI. The CDR3 sequence is CASSYSTGQGIGETQYF. The DNA for the CDR3 is TGTGCCAGCAGTTACTCAACGGGTCAGGGGATTGGAGAGACCCAGTACTTC.

This clonotype was counted many times. Here the CDR3 reads CATSRPGPGQPQHF. CDR3 coding DNA: TGTGCCACCAGCCGCCCAGGGCCAGGTCAGCCCCAGCATTTT. J is TRBJ1-5 and V is TRBV24-1; the D gene is possibly TRBD1 (5 bases). The V end was cut by 7 bases, the J end by 6 bases, with 15 bases between. Germline CDR1 reads KGHDR; CDR2 reads SFDVKD. The CDR3 loop spans 14 amino acids.

V usage is TRBV7-3 and J usage is TRBJ2-2; 9 bases match TRBD2. CDR3 length equals 17 residues. The germline V gene has CDR1 SGHTA and CDR2 FQGTGA. Losses at the gene ends were 1 base for V and 5 bases for J; bases not matched to a gene: 8. In nucleotides, the CDR3 is TGTGCCAGCAGCTTAATCGCGGGAGGGCCGGGGACCGGGGAGCTGTTTTTT. Translation gives CASSLIAGGPGTGELFF.

This clonotype was detected a few times. The chain links TRBV12-3 or TRBV12-4 to TRBJ2-1; 7 nucleotides align to TRBD1. The J segment lost 1 base and the V segment lost 7 bases, leaving 7 bases of the junction unmatched. This CDR3 region has 15 residues. The DNA for the CDR3 is TGTGCCAGCACCATCGGACAGGAGTCCTACAATGAGCAGTTCTTC. This translates into CASTIGQESYNEQFF.

This clonotype was recorded many times. The chain couples TRBV20-1 to TRBJ1-6; D is perhaps TRBD1 (5 bases). Germline V gene sequence: CDR1 DFQATT, CDR2 SNEGSKA (reference sequence). The germline V and J ends were trimmed by 0 bases and 5 bases, with 14 bases remaining between them. The CDR3 has 16 residues. CDR3 coding DNA: TGCAGTGCTAGAGAGGGGGGAATACCTAATAATTCACCCCTCCACTTT. This encodes CSAREGGIPNNSPLHF.

This chain uses TRBV5-5 with TRBJ1-6; the match to TRBD1 covers 7 bases. J gave up 9 bases and V 4 bases, and 10 bases lay outside the gene matches. This CDR3 has 15 amino acids. Per the germline V gene, CDR1 is SGHKS and CDR2 is YYEKEE (reference sequence). CDR3 coding DNA: TGTGCCAGCAGCCCCTTGGGACAGCGGGCTTCACCCCTCCACTTT. This gives the protein CASSPLGQRASPLHF. The whole variable domain, remainder taken from reference TRBV5-5 and TRBJ1-6, is DAGVTQSPTHLIKTRGQQVTLRCSPISGHKSVSWYQQVLGQGPQFIFQYYEKEERGRGNFPDRFSARQFPNYSSELNVNALLLGDSALYLCASSPLGQRASPLHFGNGTRLTVT.

Of note for this clonotype: A much more abundant neighbour one base away suggests this may be a read error. The V call is TRBV29-1, the J call TRBJ2-6, with D hard to call. Germline lookup yields CDR1 SQVTM and CDR2 ANQGSEA. The length of the CDR3 is 15 residues. V shed 7 bases and J shed 0 bases, with 13 bases lying between them. The CDR3 loop is CSGDGRSSGANVLTF. In DNA form, the CDR3 reads TGCAGCGGTGATGGCAGAAGCTCTGGGGCCAACGTCCTGACTTTC.

This clonotype has at least ten counts. The gene calls are TRBV2 and TRBJ1-6; 8 positions match TRBD1. In germline, CDR1 is SNHLY, CDR2 FYNNEI. This CDR3 has 15 residues. Trimming at V came to 6 bases and at J to 10 bases, leaving 11 bases not matched to a gene. CDR3 residues: CASRDRGQDLSPLHF. CDR3 coding DNA: TGTGCCAGCAGAGACAGGGGCCAGGATTTATCACCCCTCCACTTT.

The chain couples TRBV6-6 to TRBJ2-7; TRBD1 might be the D (7 bases). Germline lookup yields CDR1 MNHNY and CDR2 SVGAGI (reference sequence). CDR3 length equals 13 residues. V lost 3 bases to trimming and J lost 6 bases, with 12 bases between them. DNA for the CDR3: TGTGCCAGCAGTTATGGAGGGGGCGGCGAGCAGTACTTC. It yields the protein CASSYGGGGEQYF.

This clonotype was seen a few times. The rearrangement joins TRBV19 to TRBJ2-5, with 8 bases matching TRBD1. V gave up 1 base and J gave up 3 bases; unmatched junction bases: 4. Germline CDR1 is LNHDA and CDR2 is SQIVND (reference sequence). This CDR3 is built from 15 residues. As DNA, the CDR3 is TGTGCCAGTAGTATAGCGGGGACAGGAAAAGAGACCCAGTACTTC. Residues: CASSIAGTGKETQYF. Drawing the rest from reference TRBV19 and TRBJ2-5, the complete variable domain is DGGITQSPKYLFRKEGQNVTLSCEQNLNHDAMYWYRQDPGQGLRLIYYSQIVNDFQKGDIAEGYSVSREKKESFPLTVTSAQKNPTAFYLCASSIAGTGKETQYFGPGTRLLVL.